This entry lists 8 T cell receptor beta chains sequenced from one sample in a study of blood T cell repertoires in COVID-19 (TCRdb year 2020). Library preparation was by the immunoSEQ multiplex PCR assay. TCRdb retrieved this table from immuneACCESS and kept in-frame rearrangements only. Not all clones are present; in checked studies, unresolved V genes account for under half, and no reason is known for the remainder. A total of around 150,000 clones appear in this sample, 87% of them only once. The top ten clones comprise more than 5% of the sample. Sequenced material: peripheral blood. The receptors were sampled from a human donor in a cohort sampled during active COVID-19.

This clone was seen a few times. At one of its ends the junction is not consistent with the germline gene, which may arise from a read error. The CDR3 reads CASSYPGTTDF. CDR3 bases: TGTGCCAGCAGTTACCCCGGGACAACGGATTTT. This chain connects TRBV6-2 or TRBV6-3 to TRBJ1-3, with D maybe TRBD1 (6 bases). There are 11 residues in the CDR3. Germline V gene lookup returns CDR1 MNHEY and CDR2 SVGEGT.

The chain is built from TRBV20-1 and TRBJ1-1, with TRBD1 identical over 10 bases. The V and J ends lost 3 bases and 0 bases, in that order; junction bases with no gene match: 7. The germline CDR1 and CDR2 sequences are DFQATT and SNEGSKA (reference sequence). The CDR3 is 16 amino acids. The CDR3 is CSASTGTGAMNTEAFF. CDR3 coding DNA: TGCAGTGCTAGTACCGGGACAGGGGCGATGAACACTGAAGCTTTCTTT.

In its sample, this clone was seen once. This chain connects TRBV18 to TRBJ1-3; 7 nucleotides match TRBD1. The ends lost 3 bases at V and 0 bases at J; junction bases unmatched: 2. Germline V gene sequence: CDR1 KGHSH, CDR2 LQKENI. The CDR3 sequence is 15 residues long. Here the CDR3 DNA reads TGTGCCAGCTCACCTGACAGGGTCTCTGGAAACACCATATATTTT. Its translation: CASSPDRVSGNTIYF.

The chain couples TRBV24-1 to TRBJ1-2, with a tentative D call TRBD1 (6 bases). Germline values: CDR1 KGHDR, CDR2 SFDVKD. The CDR3 contains 14 residues. Trimming removed 4 bases from V and 5 bases from J, with 13 bases in between. CDR3 protein: CATSDATGRYGYTF. CDR3 DNA sequence: TGTGCCACCAGTGACGCGACAGGTAGATATGGCTACACCTTC.

The chain carries TRBV7-2 and TRBJ1-2; D may be TRBD1 (6 bases). This CDR3 is 14 amino acids long. The germline gives CDR1 SGHTA, CDR2 FQGNSA. Trimming pared 0 bases from V and 4 bases from J, leaving 9 bases between. The CDR3 DNA reads as TGTGCCAGCAGCTTAGCCCAGGGGACCTATGGCTACACCTTC. This codes for CASSLAQGTYGYTF.

The genes are TRBV19 and TRBJ1-1, with a weak D call TRBD1 (5 bases). V shed 7 bases and J shed 1 base, with 19 bases lying between them. The CDR3 spans 16 residues. CDR1 and CDR2 (germline): LNHDA, SQIVND (reference sequence). In DNA, the CDR3 is TGTGCCAGTATTTGGGGCGCCAGGGCCGGGAACACTGAAGCTTTCTTT. Its translation: CASIWGARAGNTEAFF.

V usage is TRBV3-1 (or the pseudogene TRBV3-2) and J usage is TRBJ2-7; the match to TRBD2 covers 8 bases. The CDR3 sequence is 14 residues long. CDR1 LGHDT and CDR2 YNNKEL come from the germline V gene (reference sequence). J gave up 2 bases and V 1 base, and 1 base lay outside the gene matches. CDR3 protein: CASSQVAGTYEQYF. CDR3 DNA: TGTGCCAGCAGCCAAGTAGCGGGGACCTACGAGCAGTACTTC.

The rearrangement uses TRBV7-6 and TRBJ2-7, with TRBD2 matching 15 bases. This CDR3 region has 17 residues. With 0 bases clipped from V and 4 bases from J, the junction kept 4 bases outside the gene matches. In germline, CDR1 is SGHVS, CDR2 FNYEAQ. This CDR3 is CASSLAGTSGRWYEQYF. Here the CDR3 DNA reads TGTGCCAGCAGCTTAGCCGGGACTAGCGGGAGGTGGTACGAGCAGTACTTC.